One T cell receptor beta chain is described in this entry. Antigen specificity is unknown. The table came from immunoSEQ multiplex PCR; TCRdb's copy has only in-frame clones and leaves some out. The profile shows some 48,000 clones, approximately 80% of them singletons. No patient had autoimmune disease or received systemic immunosuppression. This CDR3 spans 15 amino acids. Trimming removed 1 base from V and 7 bases from J; junction bases left unmatched: 6. The V gene's germline CDR1 is SGDLS and CDR2 YYNGEE. The source of the sample is a study of OX40 agonist ivuxolimab in advanced cancers. Whole-study context: All patients had ivuxolimab intravenously every 2 weeks at 0.01 to 10 mg/kg. Study-wide results and limits: CD4+ T cells averaged fewer expanded clones than CD8+ T cells. Clonal expansion in partial responders at 0.1-3.0 mg/kg ranked among the lowest.

This TCR derives from an adult with an advanced solid tumor such as melanoma, head and neck, liver or kidney cancer. The material sequenced was CD4+ or CD8+ T cells sorted from blood, taken in a trial of the OX40 agonist ivuxolimab. The rearrangement joins TRBV9 to TRBJ2-1; the match to TRBD2 covers 9 bases. The CDR3 loop is CASSVSAGGPNEQFF. The CDR3 DNA reads as TGTGCCAGCAGCGTAAGCGCGGGAGGGCCGAATGAGCAGTTCTTC.